The sequence of this T cell receptor beta chain was determined in a study of monozygotic twins with inflammatory bowel disease. UMIs bearing a 6-nucleotide sample barcode were added through template switching. TCRdb reprocessed the 5' RACE reads and keeps a single row for each CDR3 protein, giving no DNA. Its clone listing holds approximately 380,000 distinct CDR3 sequences. Comment on this clonotype: Antigen: not known.

Findings and limits, study-wide: In the analysis, different T cell subtypes could not be told apart. Clonotype sharing was lower in IBD patients than healthy twins, most markedly with disease activity.

The germline CDR1 and CDR2 sequences are SGHRS and YFSETQ. The CDR3 loop spans 15 amino acids. Staff drew a 2.5 ml blood sample from each donor. This rearrangement joins TRBV5-1 to TRBJ2-7; TCRdb calls TRBD1, which cannot be checked without DNA. The sequence derives from a human donor with ulcerative colitis or Crohn's disease, or a healthy co-twin of an affected twin (not recorded which). Sequencing was performed on blood. The CDR3: CASSFNRDRVHEQYF. The whole variable domain, filled in from reference TRBV5-1 and TRBJ2-7, reads KAGVTQTPRYLIKTRGQQVTLSCSPISGHRSVSWYQQTPGQGLQFLFEYFSETQRNKGNFPGRFSGRQFSNSRSEMNVSTLELGDSALYLCASSFNRDRVHEQYFGPGTRLTVT.